This T cell receptor (beta chain) came from a study of identical twins (TCRdb year 2016). Regarding the research as a whole: To test whether fetal clonotypes persist, the study used deep sequencing on TCR alpha and beta repertoires from monozygotic twins, unrelated adults of various ages, and cord blood. To rule out contamination, the twin experiments were replicated at different times with different library preparation protocols. Here is what the overall study found, with its caveats: Because the same donors could not be followed over many years, the conclusions depended on cross-sectional statistical analysis. Recombination models systematically underestimated out-of-frame TCR alpha sharing in monozygotic twins but agreed with sharing between unrelated individuals. Excess twin sharing in beta out-of-frame sequences was weaker because fewer shared sequences lowered the signal-to-noise ratio. Out-of-frame TCR alpha sequences shared between twins showed an excess of low generation-probability sequences compared with coincidental sharing between unrelated individuals. Invariant T cells such as MAIT and iNKT could partly confound zero-insertion analyses, though diverse VJ usage argued against this for most clonotypes. Abundant cord blood beta clonotypes carried fewer insertions; young adult naive repertoires showed a weaker similar trend, while memory repertoires showed none.

The receptor library was made with 5' RACE. This sample was sequenced with an Illumina HiSeq 2000. Template switching added a universal primer binding site, and the final cDNA carried a unique molecular identifier that allowed TCR cDNA molecules to be counted accurately. Specific primers in the conserved constant-segment region were used to synthesize first-strand cDNA for TCR alpha and beta chains. Each cDNA library was double barcoded, with a SMART-Mk sample barcode plus Illumina barcodes, to control for contamination. TruSeq adapter sequences along with Illumina sample barcodes were introduced in two successive PCR steps. The TCR alpha and beta cDNA libraries were sequenced on the Illumina HiSeq platform using custom primers. Concerning the study's data processing: MiGEC processed the raw reads to extract unique molecular identifiers, while MiXCR was used to determine the CDR3 positions. For each individual, recombination models were inferred using an EM algorithm with the repgenHMM and IGoR tools. Shared clonotypes were analyzed with the tcR package in R, and sharing was normalized by the product of cloneset sizes. To study raw recombination free of thymic and clonal selection effects, out-of-frame nonproductive sequences were analyzed. TCRdb reprocessing: public reads trimmed at Q25 with fastp, clones called with MiXCR, in-frame beta chains kept. Every CDR3 protein is listed once, alongside the most common genes and DNA of its rows. The V and J calls and clone size are TCRdb's, not the authors'. For this sample there are about 530,000 distinct CDR3 sequences; 13% to 15% appear just once. The ten biggest clones cover roughly 0.43% of the sample.

Every donor was a healthy Caucasian. Three pairs of female monozygotic twins, all aged 18 to 29 years, were included in the twin cohort. Positive isolation kits from Invitrogen were used to isolate CD4+ and CD8+ T cell populations. On this clonotype: There is no known antigen for this receptor. No much larger clone exists at a distance of one base, and base qualities are not known.

Trimming leaves V shorter by 3 bases and J shorter by 15 bases, with the junction holding 7 bases beyond the gene matches. The CDR3 contains 13 residues, cysteine and phenylalanine counted. CDR3 DNA only is kept here, 39 bases in frame from base 1. The germline V gene (reference sequence) gives CDR1 as LGHDT and CDR2 as YNNKEL. The data also belong to a second study, concerning yellow fever vaccine responses in identical twins. That second publication adds: According to the authors, the vaccine-induced T cell response in identical twins seemed to be partly convergent and partly specific to each individual. Focusing on identical twins, the study followed the T cell clones that responded to the vaccine, and did so with precision.

The receptor comes from a woman under 30 in good health. Sequenced sample: CD4+ T cells sorted from blood. The sequence is built from TRBV3-1 and TRBJ2-1; 11 of the junction bases match TRBD2. The nucleotides are TGTGCCAGCAGCCAGAATATAGCGGGAGGGCTGTTCTTC. Translated, this gives CASSQNIAGGLFF.